This T cell receptor (beta chain) comes out of a study of radiation and T cells in renal cell carcinoma. Study-level findings and limits: Top tumor clonotypes rose in blood 2 weeks post-radiation, then contracted. Baseline intratumoral clonotype presence is unknown without pretreatment biopsies.

Specified time point: baseline pretreatment blood. Treatment meaning: 15 Gy SBRT to primary tumor, nephrectomy 4 weeks later. The tumor was a clear cell renal cell carcinoma. Libraries were prepared by immunoSEQ multiplex PCR; TCRdb keeps only in-frame clonotypes and omits some of them. The table includes about 130,000 clones, around nine tenths detected once. Germline loops: CDR1 SQVTM, CDR2 ANQGSEA. V was pared by 2 bases and J by 2 bases, with 6 bases between. The CDR3 sequence is 12 residues long. A word on this clone: Its target is unknown.

V and J are TRBV29-1 and TRBJ1-2; D remains ambiguous. This specimen consisted of blood, obtained from a patient whose treatment included radiotherapy and nephrectomy. This clonotype was sampled from a woman aged 50 to 65 with renal cell carcinoma. CDR3 nucleotides: TGCAGCGTTGAATCGGTAAACTATGGCTACACCTTC. It specifies CSVESVNYGYTF.